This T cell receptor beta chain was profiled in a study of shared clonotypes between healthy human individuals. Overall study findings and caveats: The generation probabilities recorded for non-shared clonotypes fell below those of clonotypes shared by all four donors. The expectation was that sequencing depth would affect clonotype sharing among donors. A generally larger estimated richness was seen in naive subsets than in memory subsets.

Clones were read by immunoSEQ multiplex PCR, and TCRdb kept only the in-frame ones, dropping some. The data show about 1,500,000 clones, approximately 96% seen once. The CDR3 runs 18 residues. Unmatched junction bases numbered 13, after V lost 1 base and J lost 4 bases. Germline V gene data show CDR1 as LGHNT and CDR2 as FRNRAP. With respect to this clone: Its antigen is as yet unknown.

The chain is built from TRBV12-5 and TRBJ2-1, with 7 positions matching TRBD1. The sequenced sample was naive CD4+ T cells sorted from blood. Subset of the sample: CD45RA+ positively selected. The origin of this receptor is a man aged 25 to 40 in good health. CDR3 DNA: TGTGCTAGTGGTTTGGCTTCTTGGGTAGGGGGCCCTTACAATGAGCAGTTCTTC. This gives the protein CASGLASWVGGPYNEQFF.